This TCR beta chain was captured by sequencing in a study of shared clonotypes between healthy human individuals. In its sample, this clone was seen once. Antigen: not known. Here immunoSEQ multiplex PCR was the method, and the copy in TCRdb shows in-frame clones only, minus some. The sample lists 2 million to 3 million clones, under 95% occurring once. Study findings and constraints: Generation probabilities were higher for clonotypes shared across all four sorted-subset donors than for unshared ones. Limited genetic and exposure-history diversity came from having few donors.

CDR1 is SGHDT and CDR2 is YYEEEE in the germline V gene. There are 16 residues in the CDR3. Trimming cost V 4 bases and J 0 bases, with 16 bases left between them. The chain uses TRBV5-6 and TRBJ2-5; D possibly corresponds to TRBD1 (6 bases). The clonotype originates from a man aged 18 to 29 in good health. Some clones in this sample may be carry-over from other donors' samples. What was sequenced was naive CD4+ T cells from PBMCs. Subset: CD45RA+ positively selected. As DNA, the CDR3 is TGTGCCAGCAGCGAAACACAGGGCGGGTACCAAGAGACCCAGTACTTC. It is translated as CASSETQGGYQETQYF.